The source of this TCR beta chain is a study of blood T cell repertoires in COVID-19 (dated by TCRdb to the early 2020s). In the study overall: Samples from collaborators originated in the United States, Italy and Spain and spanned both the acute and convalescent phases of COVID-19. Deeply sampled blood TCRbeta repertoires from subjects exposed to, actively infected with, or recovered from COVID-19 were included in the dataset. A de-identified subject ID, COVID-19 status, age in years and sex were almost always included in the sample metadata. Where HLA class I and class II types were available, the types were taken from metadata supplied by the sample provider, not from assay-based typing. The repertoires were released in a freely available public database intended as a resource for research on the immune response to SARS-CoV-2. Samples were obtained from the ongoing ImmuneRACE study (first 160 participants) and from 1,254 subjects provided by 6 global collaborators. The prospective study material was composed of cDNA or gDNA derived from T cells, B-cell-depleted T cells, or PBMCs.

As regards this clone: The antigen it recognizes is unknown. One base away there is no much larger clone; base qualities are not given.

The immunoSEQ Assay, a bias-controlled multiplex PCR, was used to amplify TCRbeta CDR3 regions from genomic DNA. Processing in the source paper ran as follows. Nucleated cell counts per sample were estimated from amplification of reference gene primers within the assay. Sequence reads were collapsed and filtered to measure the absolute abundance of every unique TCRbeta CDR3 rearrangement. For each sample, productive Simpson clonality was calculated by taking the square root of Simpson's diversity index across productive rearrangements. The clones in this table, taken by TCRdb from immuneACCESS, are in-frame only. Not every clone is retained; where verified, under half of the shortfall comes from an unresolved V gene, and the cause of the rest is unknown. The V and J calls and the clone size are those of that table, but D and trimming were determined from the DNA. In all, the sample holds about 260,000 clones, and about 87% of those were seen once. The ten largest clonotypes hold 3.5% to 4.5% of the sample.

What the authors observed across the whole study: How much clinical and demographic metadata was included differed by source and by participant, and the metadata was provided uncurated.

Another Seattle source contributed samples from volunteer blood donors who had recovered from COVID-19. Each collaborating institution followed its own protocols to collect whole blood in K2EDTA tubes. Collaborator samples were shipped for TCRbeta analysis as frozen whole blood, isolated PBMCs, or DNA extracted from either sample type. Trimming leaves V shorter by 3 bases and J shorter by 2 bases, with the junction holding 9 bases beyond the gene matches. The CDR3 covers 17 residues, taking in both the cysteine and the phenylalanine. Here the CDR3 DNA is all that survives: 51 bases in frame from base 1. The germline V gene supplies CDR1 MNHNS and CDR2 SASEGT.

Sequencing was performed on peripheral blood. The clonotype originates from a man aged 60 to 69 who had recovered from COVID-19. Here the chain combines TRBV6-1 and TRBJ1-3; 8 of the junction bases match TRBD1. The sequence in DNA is TGTGCCAGCAGTGAGCAGTTATGGACAGGGACTGGAAACACCATATATTTT. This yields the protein CASSEQLWTGTGNTIYF.